Below, one T cell receptor beta chain is given with its context. This specimen belongs to a study of T cell responses to AZD1222 COVID-19 vaccine. The germline CDR1 and CDR2 sequences are SGHRS and YFSETQ. This CDR3 has 13 amino acids. V was clipped by 1 base and J by 4 bases, with 8 bases between them. The method was immunoSEQ multiplex PCR; TCRdb's version includes in-frame clones alone and lacks a portion of them. The repertoire holds approximately 180,000 clones, with approximately 94% as singletons. Sequences were derived from peripheral blood, sampled 28 days after the second dose of the MenACWY control vaccine. This sequence originates from an adult who received the MenACWY meningococcal vaccine as a control. The V and J genes are TRBV5-1 and TRBJ1-1, with no clear D. The CDR3 is CASSLMGPTEAFF. CDR3 nucleotides: TGCGCCAGCAGCTTGATGGGTCCCACTGAAGCTTTCTTT. Combining the CDR3 with reference TRBV5-1 and TRBJ1-1 gives the whole variable domain KAGVTQTPRYLIKTRGQQVTLSCSPISGHRSVSWYQQTPGQGLQFLFEYFSETQRNKGNFPGRFSGRQFSNSRSEMNVSTLELGDSALYLCASSLMGPTEAFFGQGTRLTVV.